These T cell receptor beta chains were read from a single sample in a study of blood T cell repertoires in COVID-19. Only in-frame clones appear in the TCRdb table, and some are missing; sequencing was by immunoSEQ multiplex PCR. Of more than 300,000 clones listed, around nine tenths are singletons. Sample: peripheral blood. Receptors were obtained from a woman aged 70-85 years with COVID-19, enrolled during active disease. Each CDR3 is given with its conserved first and last residue. Each record gives: J gene, V gene, D gene, clone size, CDR3 protein, CDR3 DNA. A D gene is named only where the DNA matches it firmly. Expanded clones get a size class; other rows say once, few or many, or leave the size out.

j_gene: TRBJ2-7; v_gene: TRBV9; d_gene: TRBD2; abundance: few; CDR3aa: CASSPAGGLYEQYF; CDR3nt: TGTGCCAGCAGCCCCGCGGGGGGCCTCTACGAGCAGTACTTC
j_gene: TRBJ2-3; v_gene: TRBV4-3; d_gene: .; abundance: .; CDR3aa: CASSQDPGDRTDTQYF; CDR3nt: TGCGCCAGCAGCCAAGATCCGGGGGACCGCACAGATACGCAGTATTTT
j_gene: TRBJ2-3; v_gene: TRBV3-1/TRBV3-2; d_gene: TRBD2; abundance: .; CDR3aa: CASSQDEGTIDTQYF; CDR3nt: TGTGCCAGCAGCCAAGATGAAGGGACTATCGACACGCAGTATTTT
j_gene: TRBJ2-7; v_gene: TRBV4-3; d_gene: .; abundance: .; CDR3aa: CASSQDIGGYEQYF; CDR3nt: TGCGCCAGCAGCCAAGATATCGGCGGGTACGAGCAGTACTTC
j_gene: TRBJ1-1; v_gene: TRBV28; d_gene: TRBD1; abundance: many; CDR3aa: CASSPTGGAMNTEAFF; CDR3nt: TGTGCCAGCAGTCCGACAGGGGGCGCAATGAACACTGAAGCTTTCTTT
j_gene: TRBJ1-1; v_gene: TRBV7-3; d_gene: .; abundance: few; CDR3aa: CASSLGGQTEAFF; CDR3nt: TGTGCCAGCAGCTTGGGAGGCCAGACTGAAGCTTTCTTT
j_gene: TRBJ1-1; v_gene: TRBV7-2; d_gene: .; abundance: .; CDR3aa: CASSSGAPRNTEAFF; CDR3nt: TGTGCCAGCAGCTCAGGGGCTCCTCGGAACACTGAAGCTTTCTTT
j_gene: TRBJ1-1; v_gene: TRBV24-1; d_gene: TRBD1; abundance: once; CDR3aa: CATRESGGSSEAFF; CDR3nt: TGTGCCACCAGAGAGTCAGGGGGCTCGTCTGAAGCTTTCTTT
j_gene: TRBJ1-2; v_gene: TRBV27; d_gene: .; abundance: .; CDR3aa: CASSRGQLGNGYTF; CDR3nt: TGTGCCAGCAGTAGGGGACAACTAGGAAATGGCTACACCTTC
j_gene: TRBJ2-1; v_gene: TRBV4-1; d_gene: TRBD2; abundance: .; CDR3aa: CASSQRTSGEQFF; CDR3nt: TGCGCCAGCAGCCAGAGGACTAGCGGGGAGCAGTTCTTC
j_gene: TRBJ1-5; v_gene: TRBV2; d_gene: TRBD1; abundance: .; CDR3aa: CASEQYHSGTVSNQPQHF; CDR3nt: TGTGCCAGCGAACAGTACCACTCCGGGACAGTTAGTAATCAGCCCCAGCATTTT
j_gene: TRBJ2-7; v_gene: TRBV23-1; d_gene: .; abundance: .; CDR3aa: CASSPRPGTYYEQYF; CDR3nt: TGCGCCAGCAGTCCCCGACCCGGGACTTACTACGAGCAGTACTTC
j_gene: TRBJ2-1; v_gene: TRBV7-2; d_gene: TRBD2; abundance: .; CDR3aa: CASSWIAGGFYNEQFF; CDR3nt: TGTGCCAGCAGCTGGATAGCGGGGGGTTTCTACAATGAGCAGTTCTTC
j_gene: TRBJ1-2; v_gene: TRBV6-5; d_gene: .; abundance: .; CDR3aa: CASSYWGGSGYGYTF; CDR3nt: TGTGCCAGCAGTTACTGGGGGGGCTCGGGCTATGGCTACACCTTC
j_gene: TRBJ1-2; v_gene: TRBV7-9; d_gene: .; abundance: .; CDR3aa: CASSLDAGYTF; CDR3nt: TGTGCCAGCAGCTTAGATGCGGGCTACACCTTC
j_gene: TRBJ1-5; v_gene: TRBV4-3; d_gene: .; abundance: .; CDR3aa: CASSHGQGTQPQHF; CDR3nt: TGCGCCAGCAGCCACGGGCAGGGGACTCAGCCCCAGCATTTT
j_gene: TRBJ1-2; v_gene: TRBV4-3; d_gene: TRBD1; abundance: .; CDR3aa: CASSLGTGESYGYTF; CDR3nt: TGCGCCAGCAGCCTCGGGACAGGGGAGTCGTATGGCTACACCTTC
j_gene: TRBJ1-1; v_gene: TRBV7-9; d_gene: .; abundance: .; CDR3aa: CASSFAQVTEAFF; CDR3nt: TGTGCCAGCAGCTTCGCACAGGTCACTGAAGCTTTCTTT
j_gene: TRBJ1-2; v_gene: TRBV29-1; d_gene: .; abundance: .; CDR3aa: CSAYREGGYTF; CDR3nt: TGCAGCGCATACAGGGAGGGTGGCTACACCTTC
j_gene: TRBJ2-5; v_gene: TRBV2; d_gene: .; abundance: once; CDR3aa: CASIGRGVETQYF; CDR3nt: TGTGCCAGCATTGGCAGGGGGGTCGAGACCCAGTACTTC
j_gene: TRBJ2-1; v_gene: TRBV6-5; d_gene: .; abundance: once; CDR3aa: CASSWSRPDNEQFF; CDR3nt: TGTGCCAGCAGTTGGTCCCGCCCGGACAATGAGCAGTTCTTC
j_gene: TRBJ2-3; v_gene: TRBV19; d_gene: TRBD2; abundance: .; CDR3aa: CASSTRTSGGYTDTQYF; CDR3nt: TGTGCCAGTAGTACAAGGACTAGCGGGGGATACACAGATACGCAGTATTTT
j_gene: TRBJ1-6; v_gene: TRBV27; d_gene: TRBD1; abundance: .; CDR3aa: CASSLTGNNSPLHF; CDR3nt: TGTGCCAGCAGTTTGACAGGGAATAATTCACCCCTCCACTTT
j_gene: TRBJ1-5; v_gene: TRBV10-1; d_gene: .; abundance: .; CDR3aa: CASTPGDQPQHF; CDR3nt: TGCGCCAGCACCCCGGGAGATCAGCCCCAGCATTTT
j_gene: TRBJ1-1; v_gene: TRBV12-5; d_gene: TRBD1; abundance: .; CDR3aa: CASGLTGDTEAFF; CDR3nt: TGTGCTAGTGGTCTTACAGGGGACACTGAAGCTTTCTTT
j_gene: TRBJ2-5; v_gene: TRBV11-2; d_gene: .; abundance: .; CDR3aa: CASSPSHSQETQYF; CDR3nt: TGTGCCAGCAGCCCTAGCCACAGCCAAGAGACCCAGTACTTC
j_gene: TRBJ1-2; v_gene: TRBV19; d_gene: TRBD1; abundance: .; CDR3aa: CASKRTGGGYGYTF; CDR3nt: TGTGCCAGTAAAAGGACAGGGGGCGGCTATGGCTACACCTTC
j_gene: TRBJ2-7; v_gene: TRBV28; d_gene: TRBD1; abundance: .; CDR3aa: CASTTGQVYEQYF; CDR3nt: TGTGCCAGCACTACGGGACAGGTCTACGAGCAGTACTTC
j_gene: TRBJ1-6; v_gene: TRBV18; d_gene: TRBD1; abundance: .; CDR3aa: CASSPGQVSSPLHF; CDR3nt: TGTGCCAGCTCACCAGGACAGGTCAGTTCACCCCTCCACTTT
j_gene: TRBJ1-6; v_gene: TRBV3-1/TRBV3-2; d_gene: .; abundance: .; CDR3aa: CASSHGRGNSPLHF; CDR3nt: TGTGCCAGCAGCCACGGGCGGGGGAATTCACCCCTCCACTTT